This entry features one T cell receptor beta chain sequence. The antigen remains undetermined. This table comes from immunoSEQ multiplex PCR, and its TCRdb copy is limited to in-frame clones, with some not included. The sample holds approximately 73,000 clones, around four fifths seen once. This sample stems from a study of T cell responses to AZD1222 COVID-19 vaccine. Study information: Timing groups of about 4 and about 12 weeks for second doses were pooled. The study, taken as a whole, reports: Along spike, vaccine-associated CD4 TCRs were found throughout, with dominance at 160-218 and 743-854. Among the donors, most were white British and more were female, and clonal diversity was possibly underestimated.

This CDR3 is built from 12 residues. The V gene's germline CDR1 is MNHEY and CDR2 SVGAGI. Trimming left V 6 bases short and J 8 bases short, with 13 bases between. The sequences come from peripheral blood, collected on day 0 of AZD1222 vaccination. The rearrangement links TRBV6-5 to TRBJ1-1; D ambiguous. The clonotype was recovered from an adult in good health. CDR3 protein: CASSLSRAEAFF. In DNA, the CDR3 is TGTGCCAGCAGCCTATCTAGGGCAGAAGCTTTCTTT.